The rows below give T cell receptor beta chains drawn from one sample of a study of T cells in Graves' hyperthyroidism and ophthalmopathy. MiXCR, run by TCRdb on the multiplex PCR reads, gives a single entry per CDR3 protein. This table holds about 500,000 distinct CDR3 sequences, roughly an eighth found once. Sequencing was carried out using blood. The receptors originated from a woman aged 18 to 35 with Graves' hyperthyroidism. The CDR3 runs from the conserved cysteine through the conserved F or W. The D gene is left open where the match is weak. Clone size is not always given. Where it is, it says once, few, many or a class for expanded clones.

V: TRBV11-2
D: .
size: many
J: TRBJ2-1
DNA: TGTGCCAGCAGCTTAGATCCCAACTTATCCTACAATGAGCAGTTCTTC
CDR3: CASSLDPNLSYNEQFF

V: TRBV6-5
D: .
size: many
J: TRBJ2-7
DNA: TGTGCCAGCAGTTTCCGATTAAGGGGGAGAAACGAGCAGTACTTC
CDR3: CASSFRLRGRNEQYF

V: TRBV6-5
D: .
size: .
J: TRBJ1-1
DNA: TGTGCCAGCAGTTACATGACAGCCACTGAAGCTTTCTTT
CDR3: CASSYMTATEAFF

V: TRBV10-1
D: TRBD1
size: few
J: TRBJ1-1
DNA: TGCGCCAGCAGTAAAAGTCCCGGGACAGTGAACACTGAAGCTTTCTTT
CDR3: CASSKSPGTVNTEAFF

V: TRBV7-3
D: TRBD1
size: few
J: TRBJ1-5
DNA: TGTGCCAGCAGCTTAATTAAAGGACAGGGGGAGATAGTTAGCAATCAGCCCCAGCATTTT
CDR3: CASSLIKGQGEIVSNQPQHF

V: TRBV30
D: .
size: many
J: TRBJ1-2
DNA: TGTGCCTGGACCCCTGGGAGCGTGGGGATCGGCTATGGCTACACCTTC
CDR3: CAWTPGSVGIGYGYTF

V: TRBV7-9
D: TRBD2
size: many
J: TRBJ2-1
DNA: TGCGGAGATTCCGCGGGAGGGTTGCACAATGAGCAGTTCTTC
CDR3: CGDSAGGLHNEQFF

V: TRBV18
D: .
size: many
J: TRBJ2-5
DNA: TGTGCCAGCTCACCATTTTTCAGGGAAGAGACCCAGTACTTC
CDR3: CASSPFFREETQYF

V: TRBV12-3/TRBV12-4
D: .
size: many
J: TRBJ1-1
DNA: TGTGCCAGCAGTTTTCGAGGCACTGAAGCTTTCTTT
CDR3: CASSFRGTEAFF

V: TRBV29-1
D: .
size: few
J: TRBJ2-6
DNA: TGCAGCGTGGCAAGTTCTGGGGCCAACGTCCTGACTTTC
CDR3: CSVASSGANVLTF

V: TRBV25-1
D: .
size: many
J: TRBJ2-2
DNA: TGTGCCAGCAGGCCCGGTTCCCTAAACACCGGGGAGCTGTTTTTT
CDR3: CASRPGSLNTGELFF

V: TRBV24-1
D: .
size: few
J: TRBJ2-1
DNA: TGTGCCACCAGTTATTTGGGTGAGCAGTTCTTC
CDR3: CATSYLGEQFF

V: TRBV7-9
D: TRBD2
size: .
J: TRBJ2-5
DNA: TGTGCCAGCAGCCCACTAGCGGGAGGGCGGCAAGAGACCCAGTACTTC
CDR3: CASSPLAGGRQETQYF

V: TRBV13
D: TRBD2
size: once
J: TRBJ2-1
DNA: TGTGCCAGCAGCTTAGGGTCTAGCGGGAGGATGGGCAATGAGCAGTTCTTC
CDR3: CASSLGSSGRMGNEQFF

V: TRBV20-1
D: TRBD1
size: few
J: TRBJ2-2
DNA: TGCAGTGCTAGAGATCCCCTACGTCAGGGGGAGAACACCGGGGAGCTGTTTTTT
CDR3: CSARDPLRQGENTGELFF

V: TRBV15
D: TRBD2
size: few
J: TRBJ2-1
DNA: TGTGCCACCAGCAGTCTGGGCACTAGCGGGGTTTACAATGAGCAGTTCTTC
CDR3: CATSSLGTSGVYNEQFF

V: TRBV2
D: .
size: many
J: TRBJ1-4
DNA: TGTGCCAGCAAAGGGAGCCCCCAAAAACTGTTTTTT
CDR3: CASKGSPQKLFF

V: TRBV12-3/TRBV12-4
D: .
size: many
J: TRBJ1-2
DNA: TGTGCCAGCAGCGTGTCAGCTAACTATGGCTACACCTTC
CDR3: CASSVSANYGYTF

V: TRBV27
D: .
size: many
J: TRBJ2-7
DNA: TGTGCCAGCAGTTTAGACACCCCTGGACGATACGAGCAGTACTTC
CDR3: CASSLDTPGRYEQYF

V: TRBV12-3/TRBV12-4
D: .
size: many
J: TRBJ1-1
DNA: TGTGCCAGCAGCCCCAGGGGAAGCACTGAAGCTTTCTTT
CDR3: CASSPRGSTEAFF

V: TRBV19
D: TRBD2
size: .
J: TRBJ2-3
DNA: TGTGCCAGTAGTAGGAGAGGGCCCGGGACTAGCGGGAGAGATAGCACAGATACGCAGTATTTT
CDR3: CASSRRGPGTSGRDSTDTQYF

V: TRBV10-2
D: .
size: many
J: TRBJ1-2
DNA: TGCGCCAGCAGCCCGATCGGGGGCTATGGCTACACCTTC
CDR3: CASSPIGGYGYTF

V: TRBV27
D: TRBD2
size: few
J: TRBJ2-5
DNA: TGTGCCAGCAGAGCGGGAGGGCCGGGGGAGACCCAGTACTTC
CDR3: CASRAGGPGETQYF

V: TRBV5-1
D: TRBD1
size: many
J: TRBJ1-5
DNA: TGCGCCAGCAGCTCAGGACAGGGAGGGGATCAGCCCCAGCATTTT
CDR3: CASSSGQGGDQPQHF

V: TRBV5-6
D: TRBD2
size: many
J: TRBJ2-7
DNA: TGTGCCAGCAGCTCGCCGGGACTAGCGGCCTACGAGCAGTACTTC
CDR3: CASSSPGLAAYEQYF

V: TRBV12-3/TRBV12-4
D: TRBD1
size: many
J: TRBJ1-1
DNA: TGTGCCAGCAGTCCTCAGACCGGGACAGGGGAGACTGAAGCTTTCTTT
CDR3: CASSPQTGTGETEAFF

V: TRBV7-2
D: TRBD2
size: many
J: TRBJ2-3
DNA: TGTGCCAGCAGCTTATGGTCTAGCGGGTTAGGTACGCAGTATTTT
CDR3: CASSLWSSGLGTQYF

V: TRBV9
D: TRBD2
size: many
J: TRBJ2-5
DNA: TGTGCCAGCAGCCCTCGGGCGACTAGCATTCAAGAGACCCAGTACTTC
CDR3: CASSPRATSIQETQYF

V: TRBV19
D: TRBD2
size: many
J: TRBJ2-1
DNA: TGTGCCAGTAGTCGACTGGGCGGGAGCTCCTACAATGAGCAGTTCTTC
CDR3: CASSRLGGSSYNEQFF

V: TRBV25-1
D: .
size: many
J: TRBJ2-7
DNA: TGTGCCAGCAGTGAACAAGGGGGATTGTACGAGCAGTACTTC
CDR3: CASSEQGGLYEQYF

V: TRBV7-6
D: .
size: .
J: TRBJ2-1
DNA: TGTGCCAGCAGCCCGTGGGGTGGGGGTGATGAGCAGTTCTTC
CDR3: CASSPWGGGDEQFF

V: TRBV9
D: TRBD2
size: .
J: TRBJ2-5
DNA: TGTGCCAGCAGCGGGACTAGCGGGGAGACCCAGTACTTC
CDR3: CASSGTSGETQYF

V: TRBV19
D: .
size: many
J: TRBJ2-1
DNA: TGTGCCAGTAGTATAGAGGGGAGCTCCTACAATGAGCAGTTCTTC
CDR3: CASSIEGSSYNEQFF

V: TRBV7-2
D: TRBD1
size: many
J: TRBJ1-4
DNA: TGTGCCAGCAGCTCCTCCGGGACAGGGCATGAAAAACTGTTTTTT
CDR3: CASSSSGTGHEKLFF

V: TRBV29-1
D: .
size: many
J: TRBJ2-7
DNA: TGCAGCGTGGGGAACCGGGATCGCTACGAGCAGTACTTC
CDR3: CSVGNRDRYEQYF

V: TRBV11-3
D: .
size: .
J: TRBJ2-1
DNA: TGTGCCAGCAGCTTAAGGTTGGATTCTGACTATGAGCAGTTCTTC
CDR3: CASSLRLDSDYEQFF

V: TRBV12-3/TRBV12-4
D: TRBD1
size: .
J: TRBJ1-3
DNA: TGTGCCAGCAGTTTAATCGAGGGGGCGGGAAACACCATATATTTT
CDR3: CASSLIEGAGNTIYF

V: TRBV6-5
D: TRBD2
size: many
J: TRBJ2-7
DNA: TGTGCCAGCAGTTACACTAGCGGCTCACCCTACGAGCAGTACTTC
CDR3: CASSYTSGSPYEQYF

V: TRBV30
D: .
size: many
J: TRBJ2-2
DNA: TGTGCCTGGAGACCCCTCGGACCGAACACCGGGGAGCTGTTTTTT
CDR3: CAWRPLGPNTGELFF

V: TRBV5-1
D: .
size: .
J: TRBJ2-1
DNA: TGCGCCAGCAGCTTGGAGGGGGGAGGGATGAGCTCCTACAATGAGCAGTTCTTC
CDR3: CASSLEGGGMSSYNEQFF

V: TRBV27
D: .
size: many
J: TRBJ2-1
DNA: TGTGCCAGCAGCGGAGAGAACTCCTACAATGAGCAGTTCTTC
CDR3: CASSGENSYNEQFF

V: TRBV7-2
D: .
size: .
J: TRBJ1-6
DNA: TGTGCCAGCAGCGCTGAAGGGACACTCTATAATTCACCCCTCCACTTT
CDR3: CASSAEGTLYNSPLHF

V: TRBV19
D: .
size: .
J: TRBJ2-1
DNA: TGTGCCAGTAGTTTTGGGCGGGTCGAGCAGTTCTTC
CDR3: CASSFGRVEQFF

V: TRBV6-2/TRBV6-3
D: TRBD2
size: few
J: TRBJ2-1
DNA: TGTGCCACCGCCGGGACTAGCGTCAATGAGCAGTTCTTC
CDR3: CATAGTSVNEQFF

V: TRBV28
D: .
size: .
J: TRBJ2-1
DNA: TGTGCCAGCAGTTTAGGAAGAACAGGGCAGTTCTTC
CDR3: CASSLGRTGQFF

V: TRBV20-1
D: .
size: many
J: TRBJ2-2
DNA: TGCAGTGCTAGAGGGAGGAGGGGAACCGGGGAGCTGTTTTTT
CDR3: CSARGRRGTGELFF

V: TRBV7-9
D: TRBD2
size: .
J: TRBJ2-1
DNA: TGTGCCAGCATCCCCGGGACTAGCGGCAATGAGCAGTTCTTC
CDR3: CASIPGTSGNEQFF

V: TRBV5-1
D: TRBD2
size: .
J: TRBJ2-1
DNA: TGCGCCAGCAGCTTGGAGGCCAGCGGGAGGGCCACTCAACGATACAATGAGCAGTTCTTC
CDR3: CASSLEASGRATQRYNEQFF

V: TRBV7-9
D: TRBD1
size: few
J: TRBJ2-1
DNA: TGTACCAGCAGCCCGCGTTTGGGGACAGGATTACTTAATGAGCAGTTCTTC
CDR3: CTSSPRLGTGLLNEQFF

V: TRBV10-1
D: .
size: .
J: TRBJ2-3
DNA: TGCGCCAGCAGTTTCCAGCGGTCCACAGATACGCAGTATTTT
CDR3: CASSFQRSTDTQYF

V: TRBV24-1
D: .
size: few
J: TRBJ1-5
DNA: TGTGCCACCAGTGATTTTGAGAAGCCCCAGCATTTT
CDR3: CATSDFEKPQHF

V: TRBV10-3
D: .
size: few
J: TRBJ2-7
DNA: TGTGCCATCAGCGCAATCCCGGGACCCCTGACCGAGCAGTACTTC
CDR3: CAISAIPGPLTEQYF

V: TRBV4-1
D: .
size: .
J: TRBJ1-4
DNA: TGCGCCAGCAGCCAAGAAGGAGGGCTGGGAAAACTGTTTTTT
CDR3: CASSQEGGLGKLFF

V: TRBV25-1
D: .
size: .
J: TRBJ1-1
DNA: TGTGCCAGCGCCCCGGGGTGGTCTGAAGCTTTCTTT
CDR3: CASAPGWSEAFF